These T cell receptor beta chains were read from a single sample in a study of blood T cell repertoires in COVID-19. Only in-frame clones appear in the TCRdb table, and some are missing; sequencing was by immunoSEQ multiplex PCR. The sample contains fewer than 70,000 clones, about 87% of which appear only once. Sequencing input: peripheral blood. Receptors were obtained from a human donor in a cohort sampled during active COVID-19. Both conserved end residues are part of each CDR3. The order of the fields is V gene, D gene, clone size, J gene, CDR3 DNA, CDR3 protein. D genes are given only for firm matches. Size values are once, few and many counts, or a class for expanded clones, and some rows have none.

v_gene: TRBV29-1; d_gene: TRBD1; abundance: .; j_gene: TRBJ1-6; CDR3nt: TGCAGGAGTTCAGGGGGCCTCTATAATTCACCCCTCCACTTT; CDR3aa: CRSSGGLYNSPLHF
v_gene: TRBV18; d_gene: .; abundance: .; j_gene: TRBJ1-1; CDR3nt: TGTGCCAGCTCACCCCGCCCCCGCCTCGCCCCACGGGTTGAAGCTTTCTTT; CDR3aa: CASSPRPRLAPRVEAFF
v_gene: TRBV3-1/TRBV3-2; d_gene: .; abundance: .; j_gene: TRBJ1-6; CDR3nt: TGTGCCAGCAGCTCCCATTCGACATCCCATTCACCCCTCCACTTT; CDR3aa: CASSSHSTSHSPLHF
v_gene: TRBV5-4; d_gene: .; abundance: .; j_gene: TRBJ2-2; CDR3nt: TGTGCCAGCAGTTCCGGGACAACGAACACCGGGGAGCTGTTTTTT; CDR3aa: CASSSGTTNTGELFF
v_gene: TRBV18; d_gene: TRBD1; abundance: .; j_gene: TRBJ1-1; CDR3nt: TGTGCCAGCTCAGGGGACAGGTTGAACACTGAAGCTTTCTTT; CDR3aa: CASSGDRLNTEAFF
v_gene: TRBV12-3/TRBV12-4; d_gene: .; abundance: .; j_gene: TRBJ1-1; CDR3nt: TGTGCCAGCAGGTCTTCGAACACTGAAGCTTTCTTT; CDR3aa: CASRSSNTEAFF
v_gene: TRBV7-9; d_gene: TRBD1; abundance: .; j_gene: TRBJ2-7; CDR3nt: TGTGCCAGCAGCTTAGAACAGGGGGCCTCCTACGAGCAGTACTTC; CDR3aa: CASSLEQGASYEQYF
v_gene: TRBV21-1; d_gene: .; abundance: .; j_gene: TRBJ2-1; CDR3nt: TGTGCCAGCAGCTCCCGGACTAGCGGGGGCAATGAGCAGTTCTTC; CDR3aa: CASSSRTSGGNEQFF
v_gene: TRBV14; d_gene: .; abundance: .; j_gene: TRBJ2-1; CDR3nt: TGTGCCAGCAGCCAAGTGAAAGGGAGTTTCAATGAGCAGTTCTTC; CDR3aa: CASSQVKGSFNEQFF
v_gene: TRBV28; d_gene: TRBD1; abundance: .; j_gene: TRBJ1-1; CDR3nt: TGTGCCAGCAGTTGGGGACAGGGGGCTGCTGAAGCTTTCTTT; CDR3aa: CASSWGQGAAEAFF
v_gene: TRBV7-2; d_gene: TRBD1; abundance: .; j_gene: TRBJ1-4; CDR3nt: TGTGCCAGCAGCTTACGGGCCGGACAGGAATATAATGAAAAACTGTTTTTT; CDR3aa: CASSLRAGQEYNEKLFF
v_gene: TRBV2; d_gene: .; abundance: .; j_gene: TRBJ1-1; CDR3nt: TGTGCCAGCAGTTCGCCCGGGGGGCTCGGGAACACTGAAGCTTTCTTT; CDR3aa: CASSSPGGLGNTEAFF
v_gene: TRBV7-9; d_gene: TRBD2; abundance: .; j_gene: TRBJ2-5; CDR3nt: TGTGCCAGCAGCTTAGTCCCGGGAGGGCGGGAGACCCAGTACTTC; CDR3aa: CASSLVPGGRETQYF
v_gene: TRBV15; d_gene: .; abundance: .; j_gene: TRBJ1-4; CDR3nt: TGTGCCACCAGCAGAGATGGCCCATCAGAAAAACTGTTTTTT; CDR3aa: CATSRDGPSEKLFF
v_gene: TRBV5-6; d_gene: .; abundance: .; j_gene: TRBJ2-1; CDR3nt: TGTGCCAGCAGCTTGGGAGGGGGTCGTGAGCAGTTCTTC; CDR3aa: CASSLGGGREQFF
v_gene: TRBV18; d_gene: TRBD1; abundance: few; j_gene: TRBJ1-2; CDR3nt: TGTGCCAGCTCACCCGGGGGACAGGGGGTCTATGGCTACACCTTC; CDR3aa: CASSPGGQGVYGYTF
v_gene: TRBV7-6; d_gene: TRBD1; abundance: once; j_gene: TRBJ1-2; CDR3nt: TGTGCCAGCAGCATGACAGGGGGGGATGGCTACACCTTC; CDR3aa: CASSMTGGDGYTF
v_gene: TRBV6-4; d_gene: TRBD1; abundance: .; j_gene: TRBJ2-2; CDR3nt: TGTGCCATCAAACCGACAGGGAGTAGGGGGGAGCTGTTTTTT; CDR3aa: CAIKPTGSRGELFF
v_gene: TRBV9; d_gene: .; abundance: .; j_gene: TRBJ2-7; CDR3nt: TGTGCCAGCAGCGTAGACAACAGAGCTATCGGCGAGCAGTACTTC; CDR3aa: CASSVDNRAIGEQYF
v_gene: TRBV7-8; d_gene: .; abundance: .; j_gene: TRBJ1-3; CDR3nt: TGTGCCAGCAGCTTAGGGGCCAGCTCTGGAAACACCATATATTTT; CDR3aa: CASSLGASSGNTIYF
v_gene: TRBV7-8; d_gene: .; abundance: .; j_gene: TRBJ2-2; CDR3nt: TGTGCCAGCAGCTTAACGGGAAGGGCCGGGGAGCTGTTTTTT; CDR3aa: CASSLTGRAGELFF
v_gene: TRBV6-5; d_gene: TRBD2; abundance: few; j_gene: TRBJ2-1; CDR3nt: TGTGCCAGCAGACGACTAGCGGGGGGAGGGGGCGAGCAGTTCTTC; CDR3aa: CASRRLAGGGGEQFF
v_gene: TRBV2; d_gene: TRBD2; abundance: .; j_gene: TRBJ2-7; CDR3nt: TGTGCCAGCAGTGACCCCTCCCTAGCGGGAGTTTCGGACGAGCAGTACTTC; CDR3aa: CASSDPSLAGVSDEQYF
v_gene: TRBV10-3; d_gene: TRBD2; abundance: .; j_gene: TRBJ2-5; CDR3nt: TGTGCCATCAGTGAGTCGATGGCGGGGGGGCCCCAAGAGACCCAGTACTTC; CDR3aa: CAISESMAGGPQETQYF
v_gene: TRBV19; d_gene: TRBD1; abundance: .; j_gene: TRBJ1-5; CDR3nt: TGTGCCAGTAGTCTTACCCCGACAGGGGGCAATCAGCCCCAGCATTTT; CDR3aa: CASSLTPTGGNQPQHF
v_gene: TRBV19; d_gene: .; abundance: .; j_gene: TRBJ1-5; CDR3nt: TGTGCCAGTAGTCGAGACGAGGGAAATCAGCCCCAGCATTTT; CDR3aa: CASSRDEGNQPQHF
v_gene: TRBV7-8; d_gene: .; abundance: .; j_gene: TRBJ2-2; CDR3nt: TGTGCCAGCAGCCCGAGCGGCAACACCGGGGAGCTGTTTTTT; CDR3aa: CASSPSGNTGELFF
v_gene: TRBV7-7; d_gene: TRBD2; abundance: .; j_gene: TRBJ2-5; CDR3nt: TGTGCCAGCAGCAATAGCGGGAGGGTACAAGAGACCCAGTACTTC; CDR3aa: CASSNSGRVQETQYF
v_gene: TRBV6-5; d_gene: .; abundance: .; j_gene: TRBJ2-5; CDR3nt: TGTGCCAGCAGTCAGCAAGAGACCCAGTACTTC; CDR3aa: CASSQQETQYF
v_gene: TRBV2; d_gene: TRBD1; abundance: once; j_gene: TRBJ1-1; CDR3nt: TGTGCCAGCAGGAGTAGGTCAGGGGGAACTGAAGCTTTCTTT; CDR3aa: CASRSRSGGTEAFF
v_gene: TRBV7-9; d_gene: .; abundance: once; j_gene: TRBJ2-1; CDR3nt: TGTGCCAGCAGCTTAACCAGAAACAATGAGCAGTTCTTC; CDR3aa: CASSLTRNNEQFF
v_gene: TRBV19; d_gene: .; abundance: .; j_gene: TRBJ2-7; CDR3nt: TGTGCCAGTAGTATTGGTCGGGACTCCTACGAGCAGTACTTC; CDR3aa: CASSIGRDSYEQYF
v_gene: TRBV6-5; d_gene: .; abundance: once; j_gene: TRBJ2-2; CDR3nt: TGTGCCAGCAGTTGGGAGCTGAACACCGGGGAGCTGTTTTTT; CDR3aa: CASSWELNTGELFF
v_gene: TRBV18; d_gene: TRBD2; abundance: .; j_gene: TRBJ2-3; CDR3nt: TGTGCCAGCTCACCTGTTCAGCGGGAGAGGACAGATACGCAGTATTTT; CDR3aa: CASSPVQRERTDTQYF
v_gene: TRBV27; d_gene: .; abundance: .; j_gene: TRBJ1-1; CDR3nt: TGTGCCAGCAGCAAATCTCGGGACACCCTCATGAACACTGAAGCTTTCTTT; CDR3aa: CASSKSRDTLMNTEAFF
v_gene: TRBV3-1/TRBV3-2; d_gene: .; abundance: .; j_gene: TRBJ2-3; CDR3nt: TGTGCCAGCAGCCAAGGGGCAGGGGATACGCAGTATTTT; CDR3aa: CASSQGAGDTQYF
v_gene: TRBV4-2; d_gene: TRBD1; abundance: .; j_gene: TRBJ2-7; CDR3nt: TGTGCCAGCAGCCAAGAGTGGGACAGGTATTACGAGCAGTACTTC; CDR3aa: CASSQEWDRYYEQYF
v_gene: TRBV30; d_gene: TRBD1; abundance: .; j_gene: TRBJ1-2; CDR3nt: TGTGCCTGGAGCCCGAGGACAGGCTATGGCTACACCTTC; CDR3aa: CAWSPRTGYGYTF
v_gene: TRBV19; d_gene: TRBD1; abundance: .; j_gene: TRBJ1-5; CDR3nt: TGTGCCAGTAGTATACCACTCCCCAGGGGGGATCAGCCCCAGCATTTT; CDR3aa: CASSIPLPRGDQPQHF
v_gene: TRBV7-2; d_gene: .; abundance: .; j_gene: TRBJ2-3; CDR3nt: TGTGCCAGCAGCTTAGGTCTCGTCACAGATACGCAGTATTTT; CDR3aa: CASSLGLVTDTQYF
v_gene: TRBV20-1; d_gene: .; abundance: .; j_gene: TRBJ2-1; CDR3nt: TGCAGTGCTAGTCCCGGGACTTTATTTCGTAATGAGCAGTTCTTC; CDR3aa: CSASPGTLFRNEQFF
v_gene: TRBV3-1/TRBV3-2; d_gene: TRBD2; abundance: once; j_gene: TRBJ2-2; CDR3nt: TGTGCCAGCAGCCAAGAAAGCGGGGGGGTAAGAACCGGGGAGCTGTTTTTT; CDR3aa: CASSQESGGVRTGELFF
v_gene: TRBV7-2; d_gene: TRBD1; abundance: .; j_gene: TRBJ1-2; CDR3nt: TGTGCCAGCAGTGGGACAGGGCCTTCTTATGGCTACACCTTC; CDR3aa: CASSGTGPSYGYTF
v_gene: TRBV6-1; d_gene: .; abundance: .; j_gene: TRBJ2-6; CDR3nt: TGTGCCAGCCGTGGCTTCCGAGCCCTTGGGGCCAACGTCCTGACTTTC; CDR3aa: CASRGFRALGANVLTF
v_gene: TRBV9; d_gene: TRBD2; abundance: once; j_gene: TRBJ2-3; CDR3nt: TGTGCCAGCAGCACGGCGGGGGGGGTCACAGATACGCAGTATTTT; CDR3aa: CASSTAGGVTDTQYF
v_gene: TRBV6-1; d_gene: TRBD2; abundance: few; j_gene: TRBJ2-3; CDR3nt: TGTGCCAGCAGTGAAGGGAGCGGGGCAGATACGCAGTATTTT; CDR3aa: CASSEGSGADTQYF
v_gene: TRBV5-4; d_gene: .; abundance: .; j_gene: TRBJ2-7; CDR3nt: TGTGCCAGCAGCCCGACGGCCAGGGTCTACGAGCAGTACTTC; CDR3aa: CASSPTARVYEQYF
v_gene: TRBV30; d_gene: TRBD1; abundance: .; j_gene: TRBJ1-5; CDR3nt: TGTGCCTGGACTCCCGGGACAGGCAATCAGCCCCAGCATTTT; CDR3aa: CAWTPGTGNQPQHF